This T cell receptor (beta chain) originates from a study of cytomegalovirus exposure and HLA in healthy donors. Study results and limitations: Most subjects' HLA-A and HLA-B alleles were reportedly predicted from TCR beta sequences.

With 60 Vbeta and 13 Jbeta primers, the PCR was carried out. The repertoire was sequenced with immunoSEQ multiplex PCR; TCRdb's copy has only in-frame clones and lacks some. The data hold about 140,000 clones, with around 59% observed a single time. A remark on this clone: What it binds is not known. The same CDR3 arises from other DNA sequences in this sample as well.

There were likely unrecorded immune exposures, though donors were nominally healthy when sampled. The source material was PBMCs. The TCR sequence derives from a male donor in good health and CMV-seronegative.

CDR3: CASSLTGTNTEAFF. The DNA for the CDR3 is TGCGCCAGCAGTTTAACAGGGACGAACACTGAAGCTTTCTTT. The V gene is TRBV5-1, the J gene TRBJ1-1, with a weak D call TRBD1 (6 bases). CDR1 is SGHRS and CDR2 is YFSETQ in the germline V gene. V dropped 5 bases and J dropped 1 base, with 12 bases sitting between them. The length of the CDR3 is 14 residues.